This is a list of T cell receptor beta chains from one sample in a study of T cell responses to AZD1222 COVID-19 vaccine. The table came from immunoSEQ multiplex PCR; TCRdb's copy has only in-frame clones and leaves some out. The data contain around 150,000 clones, roughly 94% of them singletons. Sample: peripheral blood, taken on day 0 of AZD1222 vaccination. Every receptor here comes from an adult in good health. The CDR3 runs from the conserved cysteine through the conserved F or W. The order of the fields is D gene, V gene, CDR3 length, clone size, J gene, CDR3 DNA, CDR3 protein. A D gene is named only where the DNA matches it firmly. Only part of the rows carry a size: once, few, many, or a class if the clone is expanded.

D gene: -; V gene: TRBV29-1; CDR3 length: 13; clone size: once; J gene: TRBJ1-5; CDR3 DNA: TGCAGCGTCGGACCCGGGTACGGTCAGCCCCAGCATTTT; CDR3 protein: CSVGPGYGQPQHF
D gene: -; V gene: TRBV5-1; CDR3 length: 16; clone size: -; J gene: TRBJ2-2; CDR3 DNA: TGCGCCAGCAGCTTGTGGGGCGGGATTAACACCGGGGAGCTGTTTTTT; CDR3 protein: CASSLWGGINTGELFF
D gene: TRBD1; V gene: TRBV3-1/TRBV3-2; CDR3 length: 14; clone size: once; J gene: TRBJ1-4; CDR3 DNA: TGTGCCAGCAGCCACAGGGACAGGGGAGAAAAACTGTTTTTT; CDR3 protein: CASSHRDRGEKLFF
D gene: TRBD1; V gene: TRBV5-1; CDR3 length: 16; clone size: -; J gene: TRBJ1-4; CDR3 DNA: TGCGCCAGCAGCCCGTCTCCGGGACAGATTAATGAAAAACTGTTTTTT; CDR3 protein: CASSPSPGQINEKLFF
D gene: -; V gene: TRBV3-1/TRBV3-2; CDR3 length: 12; clone size: -; J gene: TRBJ1-1; CDR3 DNA: TGTGCCAGCAGCCAAGGACCCCTTGAAGCTTTCTTT; CDR3 protein: CASSQGPLEAFF
D gene: -; V gene: TRBV5-1; CDR3 length: 13; clone size: -; J gene: TRBJ1-1; CDR3 DNA: TGCGCCAGCGGGTGGGGCGTGAACACTGAAGCTTTCTTT; CDR3 protein: CASGWGVNTEAFF
D gene: -; V gene: TRBV5-4; CDR3 length: 15; clone size: -; J gene: TRBJ1-1; CDR3 DNA: TGTGCCAGCAGCCCCGACGTAGGGGCGGGGACTGAAGCTTTCTTT; CDR3 protein: CASSPDVGAGTEAFF
D gene: -; V gene: TRBV28; CDR3 length: 16; clone size: -; J gene: TRBJ2-3; CDR3 DNA: TGTGCCAGCAGTTTAGGAGTGGGGGTTAGCACAGATACGCAGTATTTT; CDR3 protein: CASSLGVGVSTDTQYF
D gene: TRBD2; V gene: TRBV28; CDR3 length: 17; clone size: -; J gene: TRBJ2-3; CDR3 DNA: TGTGCCAGCAGTTCCCCAGCGGGGGGGCCGGACACAGATACGCAGTATTTT; CDR3 protein: CASSSPAGGPDTDTQYF
D gene: -; V gene: TRBV12-3/TRBV12-4; CDR3 length: 12; clone size: -; J gene: TRBJ1-2; CDR3 DNA: TGTGCCAGCAAACCGACAGGCTTAGGCTACACCTTC; CDR3 protein: CASKPTGLGYTF
D gene: -; V gene: TRBV11-2; CDR3 length: 14; clone size: -; J gene: TRBJ1-1; CDR3 DNA: TGTGCCAGCAGGGGCCCCGGGGTTTTCACTGAAGCTTTCTTT; CDR3 protein: CASRGPGVFTEAFF
D gene: TRBD2; V gene: TRBV7-2; CDR3 length: 16; clone size: -; J gene: TRBJ2-1; CDR3 DNA: TGTGCCAGCAGCCCTTTTGGAGCGGGGGGCGACAATGAGCAGTTCTTC; CDR3 protein: CASSPFGAGGDNEQFF
D gene: -; V gene: TRBV5-4; CDR3 length: 15; clone size: -; J gene: TRBJ2-1; CDR3 DNA: TGTGCCAGCAGCTCAGGAGGTAGCTCCTACAATGAGCAGTTCTTC; CDR3 protein: CASSSGGSSYNEQFF
D gene: TRBD2; V gene: TRBV3-1/TRBV3-2; CDR3 length: 14; clone size: -; J gene: TRBJ2-3; CDR3 DNA: TGTGCCAGCAGCCACCGGACTAGCGGCGAGACGCAGTATTTT; CDR3 protein: CASSHRTSGETQYF
D gene: -; V gene: TRBV10-2; CDR3 length: 16; clone size: once; J gene: TRBJ1-6; CDR3 DNA: TGCGCCAGCAGTGAGTCGGTGCCAGGAGGAAATTCACCCCTCCACTTT; CDR3 protein: CASSESVPGGNSPLHF
D gene: TRBD2; V gene: TRBV11-3; CDR3 length: 15; clone size: -; J gene: TRBJ2-1; CDR3 DNA: TGTGCCAGCAGCTTAGTCGGGACTAGCGGGGTTGAGCAGTTCTTC; CDR3 protein: CASSLVGTSGVEQFF
D gene: TRBD1; V gene: TRBV19; CDR3 length: 15; clone size: -; J gene: TRBJ2-3; CDR3 DNA: TGTGCCAGTAGTATAGGAGGGGGCACTGCGGATACGCAGTATTTT; CDR3 protein: CASSIGGGTADTQYF
D gene: -; V gene: TRBV10-3; CDR3 length: 15; clone size: -; J gene: TRBJ1-1; CDR3 DNA: TGTGCCATCAGTGATTTCGACTCTATGAACACTGAAGCTTTCTTT; CDR3 protein: CAISDFDSMNTEAFF
D gene: -; V gene: TRBV2; CDR3 length: 16; clone size: once; J gene: TRBJ1-6; CDR3 DNA: TGTGCCAGCAGTGAATCCCGGGGGGAGGGGAGTTCACCCCTCCACTTT; CDR3 protein: CASSESRGEGSSPLHF
D gene: -; V gene: TRBV24-1; CDR3 length: 13; clone size: -; J gene: TRBJ2-3; CDR3 DNA: TGTGCCACCCAGCGCTGGGGCACAGATACGCAGTATTTT; CDR3 protein: CATQRWGTDTQYF
D gene: -; V gene: TRBV5-1; CDR3 length: 12; clone size: -; J gene: TRBJ2-1; CDR3 DNA: TGCGCCAGCTCCCTATCCCGGGGTGAGCAGTTCTTC; CDR3 protein: CASSLSRGEQFF
D gene: -; V gene: TRBV5-3; CDR3 length: 15; clone size: few; J gene: TRBJ1-4; CDR3 DNA: TGTGCCAGAAGCCCTCGGGACACAACTAATGAAAAACTGTTTTTT; CDR3 protein: CARSPRDTTNEKLFF
D gene: -; V gene: TRBV19; CDR3 length: 11; clone size: -; J gene: TRBJ1-1; CDR3 DNA: TGTGCCAGTGCACGGGGCACTGAAGCTTTCTTT; CDR3 protein: CASARGTEAFF
D gene: -; V gene: TRBV7-9; CDR3 length: 12; clone size: -; J gene: TRBJ1-1; CDR3 DNA: TGTGCCAGCAGCTTATCAGGGGTGGAAGCTTTCTTT; CDR3 protein: CASSLSGVEAFF
D gene: -; V gene: TRBV29-1; CDR3 length: 16; clone size: -; J gene: TRBJ2-3; CDR3 DNA: TGCAGCCTCCCCTCCAGGAGGGGGCGCCCGACAGATACGCAGTATTTT; CDR3 protein: CSLPSRRGRPTDTQYF
D gene: -; V gene: TRBV28; CDR3 length: 11; clone size: -; J gene: TRBJ1-5; CDR3 DNA: TGTGCCAGCAGTTCGGGCCAGCCCCAGCATTTT; CDR3 protein: CASSSGQPQHF
D gene: -; V gene: TRBV18; CDR3 length: 13; clone size: -; J gene: TRBJ1-5; CDR3 DNA: TGTGCCAGCTCACCACCTAATAATCAGCCCCAGCATTTT; CDR3 protein: CASSPPNNQPQHF
D gene: -; V gene: TRBV6-5; CDR3 length: 14; clone size: few; J gene: TRBJ1-1; CDR3 DNA: TGTGCCAGCAGTTACTCGGACCTGATCTTTGAAGCTTTCTTT; CDR3 protein: CASSYSDLIFEAFF
D gene: -; V gene: TRBV7-8; CDR3 length: 12; clone size: -; J gene: TRBJ2-1; CDR3 DNA: TGTGCCAGCAGCTCGAGGACCGCGGGCGGGTTCTTC; CDR3 protein: CASSSRTAGGFF
D gene: -; V gene: TRBV25-1; CDR3 length: 15; clone size: -; J gene: TRBJ1-6; CDR3 DNA: TGTGCCAGCAGTGAAGCGGGATTCCAGAATTCACCCCTCCACTTT; CDR3 protein: CASSEAGFQNSPLHF
D gene: -; V gene: TRBV3-1/TRBV3-2; CDR3 length: 15; clone size: -; J gene: TRBJ2-2; CDR3 DNA: TGTGCCAGCAGCCAAGACGACGGTTACACCGGGGAGCTGTTTTTT; CDR3 protein: CASSQDDGYTGELFF
D gene: -; V gene: TRBV29-1; CDR3 length: 13; clone size: -; J gene: TRBJ1-1; CDR3 DNA: TGCAGCGTCGACCCGACCTTGAGCCCTGAAGCTTTCTTT; CDR3 protein: CSVDPTLSPEAFF
D gene: -; V gene: TRBV6-2/TRBV6-3; CDR3 length: 13; clone size: -; J gene: TRBJ2-5; CDR3 DNA: TGTGCCAGCAGTTACAGAGAGATAGAGACCCAGTACTTC; CDR3 protein: CASSYREIETQYF
D gene: TRBD1; V gene: TRBV28; CDR3 length: 16; clone size: -; J gene: TRBJ2-6; CDR3 DNA: TGTGCCAGCAGTATAAGGGACAGGGCTGGGGCCAACGTCCTGACTTTC; CDR3 protein: CASSIRDRAGANVLTF
D gene: -; V gene: TRBV3-1/TRBV3-2; CDR3 length: 15; clone size: -; J gene: TRBJ1-3; CDR3 DNA: TGTGCCAGCAGCCAAGTAGGACAAGGTGGAAACACCATATATTTT; CDR3 protein: CASSQVGQGGNTIYF
D gene: TRBD2; V gene: TRBV19; CDR3 length: 15; clone size: -; J gene: TRBJ2-1; CDR3 DNA: TGTGCCAGTAGTCGAAGTGGGGAGGGCTACAATGAGCAGTTCTTC; CDR3 protein: CASSRSGEGYNEQFF
D gene: TRBD2; V gene: TRBV5-5; CDR3 length: 17; clone size: few; J gene: TRBJ2-1; CDR3 DNA: TGTGCCAGCAGCCGGACTAGCGGGGGGGCCTCAGTTGATGAGCAGTTCTTC; CDR3 protein: CASSRTSGGASVDEQFF
D gene: TRBD1; V gene: TRBV6-5; CDR3 length: 14; clone size: -; J gene: TRBJ1-1; CDR3 DNA: TGTGCCAGCACCTACGGGACAGGATACACTGAAGCTTTCTTT; CDR3 protein: CASTYGTGYTEAFF
D gene: -; V gene: TRBV5-1; CDR3 length: 17; clone size: -; J gene: TRBJ1-2; CDR3 DNA: TGCGCCAGCAGCCTCGGGGACGGAGGCCCCCTTCGGTGGGGCTACACCTTC; CDR3 protein: CASSLGDGGPLRWGYTF
D gene: -; V gene: TRBV12-3/TRBV12-4; CDR3 length: 13; clone size: once; J gene: TRBJ1-5; CDR3 DNA: TGTGCCAGCAGCTCCCCGAGTAGAGGGCCCCAGCATTTT; CDR3 protein: CASSSPSRGPQHF
D gene: -; V gene: TRBV5-1; CDR3 length: 14; clone size: -; J gene: TRBJ1-1; CDR3 DNA: TGCGCCAGCAGCTCCGGGACCTTGAACACTGAAGCTTTCTTT; CDR3 protein: CASSSGTLNTEAFF
D gene: -; V gene: TRBV5-6; CDR3 length: 14; clone size: -; J gene: TRBJ2-1; CDR3 DNA: TGTGCCAGCAGCTACCAAAGGGACCCGAGAGGGCAGTTCTTC; CDR3 protein: CASSYQRDPRGQFF